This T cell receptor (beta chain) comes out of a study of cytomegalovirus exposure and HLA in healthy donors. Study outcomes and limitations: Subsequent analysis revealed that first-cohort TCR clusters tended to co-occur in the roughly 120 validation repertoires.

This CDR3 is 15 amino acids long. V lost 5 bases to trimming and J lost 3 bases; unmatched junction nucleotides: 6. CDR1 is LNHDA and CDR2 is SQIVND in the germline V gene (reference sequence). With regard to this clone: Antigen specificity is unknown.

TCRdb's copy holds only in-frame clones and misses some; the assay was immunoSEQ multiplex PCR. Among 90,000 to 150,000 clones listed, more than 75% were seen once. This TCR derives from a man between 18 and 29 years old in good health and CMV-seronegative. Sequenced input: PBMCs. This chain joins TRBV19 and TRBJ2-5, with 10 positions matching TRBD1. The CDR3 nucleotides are TGTGCCAGTAGTCTACCGGGACAGGGGAAAGAGACCCAGTACTTC. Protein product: CASSLPGQGKETQYF.